This T cell receptor beta chain was captured by sequencing in a study of tumor and adjacent non-tumor tissue in lung cancer. On the study more broadly: The patients, about nine men and a few women, were about 31 to 76 with stage I to III disease.

In the case of this clonotype: One end of the junction is discordant with germline, which a read error may explain.

The CDR3 totals 16 residues. The germline V gene has CDR1 MNHEY and CDR2 SVGAGI. The library came from three nested PCR rounds adapted from ARM-PCR protocols. TCRdb re-analysed the multiplex PCR reads in MiXCR, keeping a single row per CDR3 protein. The sample has some 80,000 distinct CDR3 sequences; over 65% are singletons. This sample's RNA came from whole unsorted tissue. Distant lung tissue was collected more than 3 cm away from the tumor edge. The sequencing sample was made of distant non-tumor lung tissue. This chain joins TRBV6-5 and TRBJ1-1; 10 bases are shared with TRBD1. This receptor was taken from a man aged 70 or older with non-small cell lung cancer. The CDR3, as DNA: TGTGCCAGCACCCCAACAGGGACAGGGGTGGGAACTGAAGCTATCTTT. Encoded protein: CASTPTGTGVGTEAIF.